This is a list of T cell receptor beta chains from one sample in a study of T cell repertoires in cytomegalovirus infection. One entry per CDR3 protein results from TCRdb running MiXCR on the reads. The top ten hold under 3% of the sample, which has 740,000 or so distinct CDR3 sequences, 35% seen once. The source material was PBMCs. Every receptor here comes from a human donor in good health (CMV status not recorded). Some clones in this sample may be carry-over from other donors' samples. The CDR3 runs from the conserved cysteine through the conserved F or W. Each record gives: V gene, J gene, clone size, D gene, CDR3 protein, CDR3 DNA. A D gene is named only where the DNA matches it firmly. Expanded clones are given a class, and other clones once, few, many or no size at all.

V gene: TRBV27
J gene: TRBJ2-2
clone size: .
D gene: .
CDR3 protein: CASSLTGHPRAAELFF
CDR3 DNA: TGTGCCAGCAGTTTAACGGGACACCCCAGGGCGGCGGAGCTGTTTTTT

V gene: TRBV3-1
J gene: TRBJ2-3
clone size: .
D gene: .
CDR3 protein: CASSQDIGTDTQYF
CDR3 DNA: TGTGCCAGCAGCCAAGATATAGGGACAGATACGCAGTATTTT

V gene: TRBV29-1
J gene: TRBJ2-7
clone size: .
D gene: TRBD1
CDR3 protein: CSGRDRGYEQYF
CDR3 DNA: TGCAGCGGCCGGGACAGGGGCTACGAGCAGTACTTC

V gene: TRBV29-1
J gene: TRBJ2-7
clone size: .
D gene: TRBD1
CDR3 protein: CSVEDRQGAPYEQYF
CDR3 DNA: TGCAGCGTTGAAGATCGACAGGGGGCCCCCTACGAGCAGTACTTC

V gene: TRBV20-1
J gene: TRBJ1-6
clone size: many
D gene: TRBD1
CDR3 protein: CSARAQGGNSPLHF
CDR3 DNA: TGCAGTGCTAGAGCGCAGGGGGGAAATTCACCCCTCCACTTT

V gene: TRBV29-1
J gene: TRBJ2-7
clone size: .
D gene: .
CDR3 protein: CRPSDYTPHRNYEQYF
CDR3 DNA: TGCAGACCAAGTGATTACACCCCCCACCGCAATTACGAGCAGTACTTC

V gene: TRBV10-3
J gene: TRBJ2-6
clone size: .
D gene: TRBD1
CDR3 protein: CALSEPKQGYGANVLTF
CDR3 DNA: TGTGCCCTCAGTGAACCGAAACAGGGGTATGGGGCCAACGTCCTGACTTTC

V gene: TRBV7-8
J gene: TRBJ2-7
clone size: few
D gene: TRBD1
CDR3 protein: CASSPRDRDLEQYF
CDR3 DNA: TGTGCCAGCAGCCCCCGGGACAGGGACCTCGAGCAGTACTTC

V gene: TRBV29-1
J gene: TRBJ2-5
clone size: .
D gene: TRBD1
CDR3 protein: CSVVNRGLETQYF
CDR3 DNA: TGCAGCGTTGTTAACAGGGGGCTGGAGACCCAGTACTTC

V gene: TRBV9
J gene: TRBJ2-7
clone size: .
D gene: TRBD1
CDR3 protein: CASSVEGDSSYEQYF
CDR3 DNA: TGTGCCAGCAGCGTAGAGGGGGACAGTTCTTACGAGCAGTACTTC

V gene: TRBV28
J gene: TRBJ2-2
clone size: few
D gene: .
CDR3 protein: CASSPPIGAPNTGELFF
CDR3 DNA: TGTGCCAGCAGTCCCCCTATAGGAGCCCCGAACACCGGGGAGCTGTTTTTT

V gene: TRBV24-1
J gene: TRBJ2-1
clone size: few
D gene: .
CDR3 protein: CATNRSSYNEQFF
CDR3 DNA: TGTGCCACCAACAGGTCCTCCTACAATGAGCAGTTCTTC

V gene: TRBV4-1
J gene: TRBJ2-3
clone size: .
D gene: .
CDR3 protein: CASSHLGQTISTDTQYF
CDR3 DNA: TGCGCCAGCAGCCACCTCGGACAAACCATCTCAACAGATACGCAGTATTTT

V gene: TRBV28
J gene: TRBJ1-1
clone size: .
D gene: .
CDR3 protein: CASSLGGESNTEAFF
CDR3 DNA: TGTGCCAGCAGTCTAGGCGGGGAATCGAACACTGAAGCTTTCTTT

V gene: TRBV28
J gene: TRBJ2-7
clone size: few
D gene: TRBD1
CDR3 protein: CASSLQDRALGEQYF
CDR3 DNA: TGTGCCAGCAGTTTGCAGGACAGGGCCCTAGGCGAGCAGTACTTC

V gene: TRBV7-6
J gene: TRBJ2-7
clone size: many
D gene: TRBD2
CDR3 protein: CASSLRTSGGTRGFYEQYF
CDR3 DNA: TGTGCCAGCAGCCTAAGGACATCCGGTGGGACTAGAGGCTTCTACGAGCAGTACTTC

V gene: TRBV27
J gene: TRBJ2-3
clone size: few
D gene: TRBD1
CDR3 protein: CASSLKGPLGQGGTDTQYF
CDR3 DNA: TGTGCCAGCAGTTTAAAGGGCCCCCTGGGACAGGGGGGCACAGATACGCAGTATTTT

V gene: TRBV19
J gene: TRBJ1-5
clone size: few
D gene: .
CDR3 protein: CASSIPESQPQHF
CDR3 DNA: TGTGCCAGTAGTATTCCCGAAAGTCAGCCCCAGCATTTT

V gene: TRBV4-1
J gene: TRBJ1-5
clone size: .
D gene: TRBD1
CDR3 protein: CASSPTGGEGQPQHF
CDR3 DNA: TGCGCCAGCAGCCCAACAGGGGGCGAAGGTCAGCCCCAGCATTTT

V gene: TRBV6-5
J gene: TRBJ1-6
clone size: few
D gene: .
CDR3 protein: CASSYSEVGNSPLHF
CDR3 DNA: TGTGCCAGCAGTTACTCTGAGGTGGGGAATTCACCCCTCCACTTT